This entry is about one TCR beta chain. Its antigen is still unknown. These data belong to a study of graft-versus-host responses after intestinal transplantation. TCRdb's table, derived via immunoSEQ multiplex PCR, lists solely in-frame clones and lacks some. The table lists about 92,000 clones, about nine tenths of them singletons. This CDR3 is built from 15 residues. The germline V gene encodes CDR1 SGHVS and CDR2 FNYEAQ. V shed 1 base and J shed 3 bases, with 12 bases lying between them. The material was unstimulated CD8+ T cells sorted from spleen or lymph node cells, obtained before intestinal transplant. The source of this sequence is a human donor who received an intestinal transplant. The genes are TRBV7-6 and TRBJ2-5; the D gene is possibly TRBD2 (7 bases). The CDR3 is CASSLGGGGEETQYF. The DNA of the CDR3 is TGTGCCAGCAGCTTAGGAGGGGGGGGAGAAGAGACCCAGTACTTC.